Following are 12 T cell receptor beta chains from one sample sequenced in a study of a mutant IDH1 vaccine in newly diagnosed glioma. The data were produced by immunoSEQ multiplex PCR, yet TCRdb's version contains in-frame clones alone and is incomplete. Of 20,000 to 30,000 clones listed, 82% are singletons. These receptors have no identified antigens. Time point here: week 47, end of study. Vaccine doses each comprised 300 ug of mutant IDH1 20-mer peptide, with topical imiquimod. The sequenced sample was PBMCs, obtained from a glioma patient whose treatment included an IDH1 peptide vaccine. Receptors were obtained from a man in his forties with glioma. Some clones in this sample may be carry-over from other donors' samples.

J is TRBJ1-5 and V is TRBV4-2; tentatively, D is TRBD1 (5 bases). The germline V and J ends were trimmed by 1 base and 5 bases, with 12 bases remaining between them. This CDR3 comprises 15 residues. The germline V gene encodes CDR1 LGHNA and CDR2 YNFKEQ. Here the CDR3 DNA reads TGTGCCAGCAGCCAAGGGGGCTCCGCCGATCAGCCCCAGCATTTT. Its protein product is CASSQGGSADQPQHF.

The chain couples TRBV4-1 to TRBJ1-2; possible D gene TRBD1, 5 bases. CDR3 length: 16 amino acids. Trimming stripped 0 bases from V and 5 bases from J, with 16 bases between. Germline V CDR1 and CDR2: MGHRA, YSYEKL. CDR3 sequence: CASSQDGAGSDYGYTF. CDR3 nucleotides: TGCGCCAGCAGCCAAGATGGGGCGGGCAGTGATTATGGCTACACCTTC.

This sequence joins TRBV6-5 and TRBJ2-7; TRBD1 matches 8 bases. The germline V gene encodes CDR1 MNHEY and CDR2 SVGAGI. V lost 6 bases to trimming and J lost 5 bases; unmatched junction nucleotides: 6. The CDR3 consists of 13 residues. CDR3 residues: CASRRTGTDEQYF. As DNA, the CDR3 is TGTGCCAGCAGGCGGACAGGGACTGACGAGCAGTACTTC.

This clone was found a few times. The gene calls are TRBV27 and TRBJ2-3; 8 bases line up with TRBD2. There are 14 residues in the CDR3. With 2 bases clipped from V and 5 bases from J, the junction kept 3 bases outside the gene matches. Germline V gives CDR1 MNHEY, CDR2 SMNVEV (reference sequence). DNA for the CDR3: TGTGCCAGCAGTTTAGATCTAGCGGGAGATACGCAGTATTTT. Translation gives CASSLDLAGDTQYF.

The V and J genes are TRBV28 and TRBJ1-1, with no clear D. CDR1 and CDR2 (germline): MDHEN, SYDVKM. This CDR3 is 14 amino acids long. Deletions cut 7 bases from V and 1 base from J, with 13 bases between. The DNA for the CDR3 is TGTGCCAGCAAGTGGGCTTTGGGGAACACTGAAGCTTTCTTT. Residues: CASKWALGNTEAFF.

This clone showed up just a few times. This rearrangement joins TRBV2 to TRBJ2-7, with TRBD2 as a possible D gene (7 bases). Trimming stripped 4 bases from V and 2 bases from J, with 18 bases between. Germline loops: CDR1 SNHLY, CDR2 FYNNEI. The CDR3 length is 16 residues. The CDR3 spells CASSGLGGVVAYEQYF. CDR3 in DNA: TGTGCCAGCAGTGGATTAGGGGGGGTTGTCGCCTACGAGCAGTACTTC.

The CDR3, as DNA: TGCGCCAGCAGCCAATTAGGACAGGGGCGTGAAAAACTGTTTTTT. This codes for CASSQLGQGREKLFF. The rearrangement links TRBV4-3 to TRBJ1-4, with 9 bases matching TRBD1. Germline CDR1 and CDR2: LGHNA and YSLEER. This CDR3 has 15 residues. V lost 2 bases and J lost 7; bases outside the gene matches: 5.

The chain joins TRBV19 to TRBJ2-7, with TRBD1 as a possible D gene (5 bases). The germline V gene encodes CDR1 LNHDA and CDR2 SQIVND (reference sequence). The CDR3 contains 11 residues. Trimming shortened V by 4 bases and J by 4 bases, and 5 bases separated the two germline ends. The DNA for the CDR3 is TGTGCCAGTAGTACAGGGTACGAGCAGTACTTC. It specifies CASSTGYEQYF.

This clone was recorded once. V and J are TRBV2 and TRBJ2-3; D remains ambiguous. Per germline, CDR1 SNHLY and CDR2 FYNNEI. The CDR3 is made up of 16 amino acids. With 5 bases removed from V and 1 base from J, the gap between germline ends came to 16 bases. The CDR3, as DNA: TGTGCCAGCAGTCCCGGTAGCCGGACGGGCACAGATACGCAGTATTTT. Translating it yields CASSPGSRTGTDTQYF.

The genes are TRBV5-1 and TRBJ2-7; possibly TRBD2 for D (5 bases). The length of the CDR3 is 16 residues. The germline V gene encodes CDR1 SGHRS and CDR2 YFSETQ. Trimming stripped 0 bases from V and 2 bases from J, with 15 bases between. CDR3 amino acids: CASSLELGSGPYEQYF. CDR3 sequence (DNA): TGCGCCAGCAGCTTGGAGTTGGGGAGCGGACCCTACGAGCAGTACTTC.

This clone was detected a few times. The CDR3 loop reads CAWGGNTEAFF. CDR3 nucleotides: TGTGCCTGGGGGGGGAACACTGAAGCTTTCTTT. The V call is TRBV30, the J call TRBJ1-1; maybe TRBD1 (5 bases). Per the germline V gene, CDR1 is GTSNPN and CDR2 is SVGIG (reference sequence). The CDR3 covers 11 residues. Trimming stripped 5 bases from V and 1 base from J, with 5 bases between. The whole variable domain, filled in from reference TRBV30 and TRBJ1-1, reads SQTIHQWPATLVQPVGSPLSLECTVEGTSNPNLYWYRQAAGRGLQLLFYSVGIGQISSEVPQNLSASRPQDRQFILSSKKLLLSDSGFYLCAWGGNTEAFFGQGTRLTVV.

The rearrangement links TRBV25-1 to TRBJ1-2; perhaps TRBD1 as D (5 bases). V gave up 6 bases and J gave up 6 bases, with 14 bases separating them. Per the germline V gene, CDR1 is MGHDK and CDR2 is SYGVNS. The CDR3 length is 13 residues. As DNA, the CDR3 is TGTGCCAGCAGCGGGGCGGTTCCTCATGGCTACACCTTC. As protein: CASSGAVPHGYTF.